These 8 T cell receptor beta chains originate from one sample sequenced in a study of early T cells in non-severe SARS-CoV-2 infection. TCRdb reprocessed the 5' RACE reads with MiXCR, giving one entry per CDR3 protein. The data show 20,000 to 25,000 distinct CDR3 sequences, less than 5.5% seen once. Sequenced sample: whole blood. The receptors were sampled from an adult who was a healthcare worker with PCR-confirmed SARS-CoV-2 infection or an uninfected control (not recorded which).

The sample holds many counts of this clonotype. J is TRBJ2-3 and V is TRBV12-3 or TRBV12-4, with 7 bases that match TRBD2. The length of the CDR3 is 16 residues. V lost 5 bases, J lost 2 bases, and 10 bases stayed unmatched. The CDR3 bases are TGTGCCAGCAGTACAAGGACTAGGACATTCACAGATACGCAGTATTTT. Translation gives CASSTRTRTFTDTQYF.

Many counts were recorded for this clonotype. The chain joins TRBV6-5 to TRBJ1-5; 8 nucleotides match TRBD1. Trimming removed 4 bases from V and 3 bases from J; junction bases left unmatched: 11. This CDR3 has 17 amino acids. Germline V gene lookup returns CDR1 MNHEY and CDR2 SVGAGI. The CDR3 nucleotides read TGTGCCAGCAGTTCCATACCCACGGGACAGGCCAATCAGCCCCAGCATTTT. It encodes CASSSIPTGQANQPQHF.

There are many counts of this clonotype. V and J are TRBV20-1 and TRBJ1-2, with a weak D call TRBD1 (5 bases). The CDR3 has 15 amino acids. The V end was cut by 3 bases, the J end by 5 bases, with 19 bases between. Germline CDR1 is DFQATT and CDR2 is SNEGSKA (reference sequence). CDR3 bases: TGCAGTGCTAGTCCCGGGACGTCAGATACGTATGGCTACACCTTC. Protein: CSASPGTSDTYGYTF.

V and J are TRBV20-1 and TRBJ2-7; D is possibly TRBD1 or TRBD2 (5 bases each). The CDR3 covers 13 residues. Germline V gene lookup returns CDR1 DFQATT and CDR2 SNEGSKA (reference sequence). The germline V and J ends were trimmed by 1 base and 4 bases, with 11 bases remaining between them. CDR3 sequence reads: CSARGRGEYEQYF. The CDR3 region has the DNA TGCAGTGCTAGAGGTCGGGGCGAATACGAGCAGTACTTC.

This clonotype was detected only a few times. The V gene is TRBV6-2 or TRBV6-3, the J gene TRBJ1-1, with TRBD1 as a possible D gene (5 bases). Looked up from germline, CDR1 is MNHEY and CDR2 is SVGEGT. Trimming shortened V by 0 bases and J by 5 bases, and 13 bases separated the two germline ends. This CDR3 is built from 15 residues. CDR3 sequence reads: CASSYSPRGKTEAFF. Here the CDR3 DNA reads TGTGCCAGCAGTTACTCCCCACGGGGGAAGACTGAAGCTTTCTTT.

This clonotype was detected many times. The rearrangement links TRBV11-2 to TRBJ2-1; possibly TRBD1 or TRBD2 for D (6 bases each). The CDR3 spans 14 residues. Germline V gene lookup returns CDR1 SGHAT and CDR2 FQNNGV. V lost 0 bases, J lost 14 bases, and 17 bases lay in between. The CDR3 reads CASSLEGGQGKEFF. DNA for the CDR3: TGTGCCAGCAGCTTAGAGGGGGGACAAGGAAAGGAGTTCTTC.

This clonotype was seen repeatedly, ten times or more. The chain is built from TRBV29-1 and TRBJ1-2; no clear D. The germline V gene has CDR1 SQVTM and CDR2 ANQGSEA. This CDR3 region has 12 residues. The V end was cut by 2 bases, the J end by 3 bases, with 7 bases between. CDR3 bases: TGCAGCGTTGAAAACCAAGACTATGGCTACACCTTC. It specifies CSVENQDYGYTF.

At least ten counts were recorded for this clonotype. This chain uses TRBV7-8 with TRBJ2-3; possible D gene TRBD1, 5 bases. This CDR3 comprises 12 residues. V was shortened by 3 bases and J by 4 bases, with 5 bases between the two germline ends. Germline loops: CDR1 SGHVS, CDR2 FQNEAQ. The CDR3, as DNA: TGTGCCAGCAGCTTCAGGGCAGATACGCAGTATTTT. Its protein is CASSFRADTQYF.